Listed below are T cell receptor beta chains from one sample, sequenced in a study of T-cell reconstitution after alpha-beta-depleted transplantation in children. MiXCR, run by TCRdb on the PCR reads, gives a single entry per CDR3 protein. Seen here are roughly 490,000 distinct CDR3 sequences, 9.5% to 12% observed once, and the top ten hold roughly 15%. Source: PBMCs, mostly from graft donor cells, taken 180 days after TCRalphabeta/CD19-depleted stem cell transplant. These receptors all stem from a female patient aged 2 to 10 who had a stem cell transplant for aplastic anemia, so the T cells may come from the graft donor. The CDR3 runs from the conserved cysteine through the conserved F or W. The D gene is left open where the match is weak. Expanded clones get a size class; other rows say once, few or many, or leave the size out.

clone_size: .
d_call: TRBD1
j_call: TRBJ2-1
v_call: TRBV9
cdr3_aa: CATNPTGVSYNEQFF
cdr3_nt: TGTGCAACCAACCCGACAGGGGTCTCCTACAATGAGCAGTTCTTC

clone_size: .
d_call: TRBD1
j_call: TRBJ2-7
v_call: TRBV6-5
cdr3_aa: CASSYGQGTYYEQYF
cdr3_nt: TGTGCCAGCAGTTACGGACAGGGGACCTACTACGAGCAGTACTTC

clone_size: few
d_call: TRBD1
j_call: TRBJ1-2
v_call: TRBV10-3
cdr3_aa: CAISEFYRGDGGYTF
cdr3_nt: TGTGCCATCAGTGAGTTTTACAGGGGAGACGGGGGCTACACCTTC

clone_size: few
d_call: TRBD2
j_call: TRBJ2-3
v_call: TRBV7-2
cdr3_aa: CASSSIAGRADTQYF
cdr3_nt: TGTGCCAGCAGCTCGATAGCGGGAAGAGCAGATACGCAGTATTTT

clone_size: few
d_call: .
j_call: TRBJ2-2
v_call: TRBV7-6
cdr3_aa: CASSLRSRRGKGTGELFF
cdr3_nt: TGTGCCAGCAGCTTAAGATCGAGGCGGGGAAAAGGGACCGGGGAGCTGTTTTTT

clone_size: many
d_call: TRBD2
j_call: TRBJ2-7
v_call: TRBV15
cdr3_aa: CATSRQLGGSYEQYF
cdr3_nt: TGTGCCACCAGCAGACAATTGGGAGGGTCCTACGAGCAGTACTTC

clone_size: .
d_call: .
j_call: TRBJ1-5
v_call: TRBV19
cdr3_aa: CASSIGRGNQPQHF
cdr3_nt: TGTGCCAGTAGTATAGGCCGAGGAAATCAGCCCCAGCATTTT

clone_size: .
d_call: .
j_call: TRBJ1-1
v_call: TRBV12-3/TRBV12-4
cdr3_aa: CASSWGGRLNTEAFF
cdr3_nt: TGTGCCAGCAGCTGGGGTGGCAGATTGAACACTGAAGCTTTCTTT

clone_size: few
d_call: TRBD2
j_call: TRBJ2-2
v_call: TRBV19
cdr3_aa: CASSIAPSGSWDTGELFF
cdr3_nt: TGTGCCAGTAGTATCGCCCCCAGCGGGAGTTGGGACACCGGGGAGCTGTTTTTT

clone_size: .
d_call: .
j_call: TRBJ2-5
v_call: TRBV12-3/TRBV12-4
cdr3_aa: CASSLIGFGDQETQYF
cdr3_nt: TGTGCCAGCAGCCTAATCGGGTTCGGAGACCAAGAGACCCAGTACTTC

clone_size: few
d_call: TRBD1
j_call: TRBJ2-3
v_call: TRBV7-9
cdr3_aa: CASSLEGQHTDTQYF
cdr3_nt: TGTGCCAGCAGCTTAGAGGGACAGCACACAGATACGCAGTATTTT

clone_size: few
d_call: TRBD1
j_call: TRBJ2-7
v_call: TRBV28
cdr3_aa: CASSLQGERYF
cdr3_nt: TGTGCCAGCAGTTTACAGGGGGAGCGGTACTTC

clone_size: .
d_call: TRBD1
j_call: TRBJ1-2
v_call: TRBV12-3/TRBV12-4
cdr3_aa: CASSYDRGGGYTF
cdr3_nt: TGTGCCAGCAGCTACGACAGGGGCGGTGGCTACACCTTC

clone_size: few
d_call: .
j_call: TRBJ2-2
v_call: TRBV7-8
cdr3_aa: CASSRRAAGELFF
cdr3_nt: TGTGCCAGCAGCAGGAGGGCTGCCGGGGAGCTGTTTTTT

clone_size: few
d_call: .
j_call: TRBJ2-4
v_call: TRBV12-3/TRBV12-4
cdr3_aa: CASSHPGRKNIQYF
cdr3_nt: TGTGCCAGCAGTCACCCGGGACGGAAAAACATTCAGTACTTC

clone_size: few
d_call: .
j_call: TRBJ2-1
v_call: TRBV20-1
cdr3_aa: CSARMGANEQFF
cdr3_nt: TGCAGTGCTAGAATGGGCGCCAATGAGCAGTTCTTC

clone_size: few
d_call: TRBD2
j_call: TRBJ2-1
v_call: TRBV7-2
cdr3_aa: CASSLARTSGPLEFF
cdr3_nt: TGTGCCAGCAGCTTAGCCCGGACTAGCGGCCCATTGGAGTTCTTC

clone_size: .
d_call: .
j_call: TRBJ1-2
v_call: TRBV5-1
cdr3_aa: CASSLGQAGGNGYTF
cdr3_nt: TGCGCCAGCAGCTTGGGACAGGCTGGAGGGAATGGCTACACCTTC

clone_size: .
d_call: .
j_call: TRBJ1-1
v_call: TRBV7-8
cdr3_aa: CASSLAGIGSPTEAFF
cdr3_nt: TGTGCCAGCAGCTTAGCGGGTATAGGTTCCCCCACTGAAGCTTTCTTT

clone_size: few
d_call: .
j_call: TRBJ1-2
v_call: TRBV7-2
cdr3_aa: CASSTPPGHGYTF
cdr3_nt: TGTGCCAGCAGCACACCCCCCGGGCACGGCTACACCTTC

clone_size: many
d_call: .
j_call: TRBJ2-7
v_call: TRBV20-1
cdr3_aa: CSAQFYEQYF
cdr3_nt: TGCAGTGCCCAATTCTACGAGCAGTACTTC

clone_size: many
d_call: .
j_call: TRBJ2-7
v_call: TRBV6-2/TRBV6-3
cdr3_aa: CASSSVYEQYF
cdr3_nt: TGTGCCAGCAGTTCGGTCTACGAGCAGTACTTC

clone_size: .
d_call: .
j_call: TRBJ1-1
v_call: TRBV10-3
cdr3_aa: CAISPYREGLGTEAFF
cdr3_nt: TGTGCCATCAGTCCTTACAGGGAGGGGCTCGGGACTGAAGCTTTCTTT

clone_size: .
d_call: .
j_call: TRBJ1-1
v_call: TRBV29-1
cdr3_aa: CSVEVTGGNTEAFF
cdr3_nt: TGCAGCGTTGAAGTTACTGGGGGGAACACTGAAGCTTTCTTT

clone_size: .
d_call: .
j_call: TRBJ2-2
v_call: TRBV2
cdr3_aa: CASSERGPGELFF
cdr3_nt: TGTGCCAGCAGTGAGAGGGGACCCGGGGAGCTGTTTTTT

clone_size: few
d_call: .
j_call: TRBJ2-3
v_call: TRBV10-3
cdr3_aa: CAISHYTDTQYF
cdr3_nt: TGTGCCATCAGCCACTATACAGATACGCAGTATTTT

clone_size: .
d_call: TRBD1
j_call: TRBJ2-1
v_call: TRBV5-1
cdr3_aa: CASRPGTGGINEQFF
cdr3_nt: TGCGCCAGCAGACCCGGGACAGGGGGAATCAATGAGCAGTTCTTC

clone_size: few
d_call: .
j_call: TRBJ2-3
v_call: TRBV11-1
cdr3_aa: CASSLKTSGTDTQYF
cdr3_nt: TGTGCCAGCAGCTTAAAGACCTCAGGAACAGATACGCAGTATTTT

clone_size: few
d_call: .
j_call: TRBJ2-1
v_call: TRBV6-5
cdr3_aa: CASSFRGRGRGNEQFF
cdr3_nt: TGTGCCAGCAGTTTCCGGGGTAGGGGTAGGGGCAATGAGCAGTTCTTC

clone_size: few
d_call: TRBD1
j_call: TRBJ2-7
v_call: TRBV4-2
cdr3_aa: CASSQDPGTGGYEQYF
cdr3_nt: TGTGCCAGCAGCCAAGATCCCGGGACAGGGGGCTACGAGCAGTACTTC

clone_size: few
d_call: .
j_call: TRBJ2-1
v_call: TRBV14
cdr3_aa: CASSQASRIYNEQFF
cdr3_nt: TGTGCCAGCAGCCAAGCGTCGCGGATCTACAATGAGCAGTTCTTC

clone_size: few
d_call: .
j_call: TRBJ2-5
v_call: TRBV7-9
cdr3_aa: CASSRMPRSPQETQYF
cdr3_nt: TGTGCCAGCAGCCGGATGCCAAGAAGCCCACAAGAGACCCAGTACTTC

clone_size: few
d_call: .
j_call: TRBJ2-5
v_call: TRBV6-5
cdr3_aa: CASSYGVVVETQYF
cdr3_nt: TGTGCCAGCAGTTACGGAGTAGTGGTTGAGACCCAGTACTTC

clone_size: .
d_call: .
j_call: TRBJ1-1
v_call: TRBV5-1
cdr3_aa: CASSPLGGRGTEAFF
cdr3_nt: TGCGCCAGCAGCCCCCTGGGGGGGAGGGGGACTGAAGCTTTCTTT

clone_size: few
d_call: .
j_call: TRBJ2-1
v_call: TRBV28
cdr3_aa: CASTSARGAGSSYNEQFF
cdr3_nt: TGTGCCAGCACTTCGGCTAGGGGGGCGGGGAGCTCCTACAATGAGCAGTTCTTC

clone_size: .
d_call: TRBD1
j_call: TRBJ1-6
v_call: TRBV27
cdr3_aa: CASSLFAGQGGNSPLHF
cdr3_nt: TGTGCCAGCAGTTTATTCGCCGGACAGGGAGGTAATTCACCCCTCCACTTT

clone_size: .
d_call: .
j_call: TRBJ1-2
v_call: TRBV29-1
cdr3_aa: CSVEGDGYTF
cdr3_nt: TGCAGCGTTGAGGGGGACGGCTACACCTTC

clone_size: .
d_call: TRBD1
j_call: TRBJ2-1
v_call: TRBV7-2
cdr3_aa: CASSLVTGGYNEQFF
cdr3_nt: TGTGCCAGCAGCCTGGTGACAGGGGGATACAATGAGCAGTTCTTC

clone_size: few
d_call: TRBD2
j_call: TRBJ2-1
v_call: TRBV4-1
cdr3_aa: CASSQGPGAGGPNEQFF
cdr3_nt: TGCGCCAGCAGCCAAGGCCCAGGAGCGGGAGGGCCCAATGAGCAGTTCTTC

clone_size: .
d_call: .
j_call: TRBJ2-1
v_call: TRBV28
cdr3_aa: CASSSETRSYNEQFF
cdr3_nt: TGTGCCAGCAGTTCAGAGACACGCTCCTACAATGAGCAGTTCTTC

clone_size: few
d_call: .
j_call: TRBJ2-5
v_call: TRBV12-3/TRBV12-4
cdr3_aa: CASSYALGMPQYF
cdr3_nt: TGTGCCAGCAGTTATGCCCTTGGGATGCCCCAGTACTTC

clone_size: .
d_call: TRBD2
j_call: TRBJ2-1
v_call: TRBV4-3
cdr3_aa: CASSRRSGTLANEQFF
cdr3_nt: TGCGCCAGCAGCCGAAGAAGCGGGACCCTCGCCAATGAGCAGTTCTTC

clone_size: .
d_call: .
j_call: TRBJ2-3
v_call: TRBV15
cdr3_aa: CATSRKPGTDTQYF
cdr3_nt: TGTGCCACCAGCAGGAAACCGGGCACAGATACGCAGTATTTT

clone_size: few
d_call: .
j_call: TRBJ2-7
v_call: TRBV6-1
cdr3_aa: CASSDRTLLLRYYEQYF
cdr3_nt: TGTGCCAGCTCGGACAGAACTTTACTCCTACGCTACTACGAGCAGTACTTC

clone_size: many
d_call: .
j_call: TRBJ1-2
v_call: TRBV14
cdr3_aa: CASSRGRTYGYTF
cdr3_nt: TGTGCCAGCAGCCGAGGACGGACCTATGGCTACACCTTC

clone_size: few
d_call: TRBD2
j_call: TRBJ2-2
v_call: TRBV15
cdr3_aa: CATSRPGLGALPNTGELFF
cdr3_nt: TGTGCCACCAGCAGGCCGGGACTAGGGGCCTTACCGAACACCGGGGAGCTGTTTTTT

clone_size: many
d_call: .
j_call: TRBJ2-1
v_call: TRBV29-1
cdr3_aa: CSCARGNTYNEQFF
cdr3_nt: TGCAGCTGTGCCAGGGGTAACACCTACAATGAGCAGTTCTTC